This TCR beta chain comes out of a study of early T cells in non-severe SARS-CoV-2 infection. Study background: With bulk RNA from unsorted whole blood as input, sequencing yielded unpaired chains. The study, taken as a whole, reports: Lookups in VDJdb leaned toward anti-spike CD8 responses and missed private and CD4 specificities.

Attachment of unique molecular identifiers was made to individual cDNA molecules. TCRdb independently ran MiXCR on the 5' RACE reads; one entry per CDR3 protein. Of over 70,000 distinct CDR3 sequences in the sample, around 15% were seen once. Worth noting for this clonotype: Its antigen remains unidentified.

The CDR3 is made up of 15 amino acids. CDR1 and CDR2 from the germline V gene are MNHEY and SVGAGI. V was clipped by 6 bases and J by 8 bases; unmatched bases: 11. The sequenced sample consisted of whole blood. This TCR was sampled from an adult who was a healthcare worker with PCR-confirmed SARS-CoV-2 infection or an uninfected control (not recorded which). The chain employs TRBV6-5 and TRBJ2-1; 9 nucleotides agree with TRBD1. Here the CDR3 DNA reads TGTGCCAGCAGAATCCCGGGACAGGGTAGTGATGAGCAGTTCTTC. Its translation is CASRIPGQGSDEQFF.